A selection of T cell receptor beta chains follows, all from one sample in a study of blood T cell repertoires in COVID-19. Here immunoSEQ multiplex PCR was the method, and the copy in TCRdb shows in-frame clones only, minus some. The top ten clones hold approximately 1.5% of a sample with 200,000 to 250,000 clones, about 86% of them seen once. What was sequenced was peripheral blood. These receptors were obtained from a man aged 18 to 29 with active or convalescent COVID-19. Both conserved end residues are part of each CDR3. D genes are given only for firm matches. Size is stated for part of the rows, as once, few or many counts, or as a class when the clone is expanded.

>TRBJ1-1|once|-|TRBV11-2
TGTGCCAGCAGCTTTAGGACGGGGTCAAGGATCGGAATGAACACTGAAGCTTTCTTT
CASSFRTGSRIGMNTEAFF
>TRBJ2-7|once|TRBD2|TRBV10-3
TGTGCCATCAGCCCCTGGACTAGCGGGAGCCGAGAGCAGTACTTC
CAISPWTSGSREQYF
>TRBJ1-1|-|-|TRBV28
TGTGCCAGCAGGCGCCTATTCTTGGGGCTGTCGAGCACTGAAGCTTTCTTT
CASRRLFLGLSSTEAFF
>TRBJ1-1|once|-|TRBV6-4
TGTGCCAGCTCCGCGGACATGAACACTGAAGCTTTCTTT
CASSADMNTEAFF
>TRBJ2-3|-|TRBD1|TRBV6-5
TGTGCCAGCAGTTACTCATACAGGGGTTTCACAGATACGCAGTATTTT
CASSYSYRGFTDTQYF
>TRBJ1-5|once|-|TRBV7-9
TGTGCCAGCAGCTCAGACAGTAGCAATCAGCCCCAGCATTTT
CASSSDSSNQPQHF
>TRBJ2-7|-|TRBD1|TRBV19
TGTGCCAGTAGTATAATTGGGACAGGGGGCTTCGACGAGCAGTACTTC
CASSIIGTGGFDEQYF
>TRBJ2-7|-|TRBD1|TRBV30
TGTGCCTGGAGTGCCTTAGACAGGGATTTCTCCTACGAGCAGTACTTC
CAWSALDRDFSYEQYF
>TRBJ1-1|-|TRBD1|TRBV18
TGTGCCAGCTCACGGGGGACAGGGTGGAACACTGAAGCTTTCTTT
CASSRGTGWNTEAFF
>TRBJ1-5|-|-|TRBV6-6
TGTGCCAGCAGTTACTCGCAGGGTCGGAATCAGCCCCAGCATTTT
CASSYSQGRNQPQHF
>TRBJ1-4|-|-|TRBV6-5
TGTGCCAGCCAAACAGGGAGTAATGAAAAACTGTTTTTT
CASQTGSNEKLFF
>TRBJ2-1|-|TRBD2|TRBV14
TGTGCCAGCAGCCTTCTAGCGGGAGGTTTCAATGAGCAGTTCTTC
CASSLLAGGFNEQFF
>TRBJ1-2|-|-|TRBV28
TGTGCCAGCAGCCCTAAAGGACAGCCGGATTCCCTCTATGGCTACACCTTC
CASSPKGQPDSLYGYTF
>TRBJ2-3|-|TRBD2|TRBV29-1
TGCAGCGTTGGGCTAGCGGGAGGGCGAAGGGATACGCAGTATTTT
CSVGLAGGRRDTQYF
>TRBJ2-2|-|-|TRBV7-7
TGTGCCAGCAGCCTAACCACTAGGGCGGACACCGGGGAGCTGTTTTTT
CASSLTTRADTGELFF
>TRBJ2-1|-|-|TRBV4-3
TGCGCCAGCAGCCAAGTAATTGGGAGGCCGGGTGAGCAGTTCTTC
CASSQVIGRPGEQFF
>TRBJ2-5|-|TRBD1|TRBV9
TGTGCCAGCAGCGTAGGGGACAGGGCTAAAAGGGAGACCCAGTACTTC
CASSVGDRAKRETQYF
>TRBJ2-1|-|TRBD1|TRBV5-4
TGTGCCAGCAGCGAGGGACAGAGCTCCTACAATGAGCAGTTCTTC
CASSEGQSSYNEQFF
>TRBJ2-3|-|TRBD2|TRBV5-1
TGCGCCAGCAGCTCCAGCGGGAGTGAGGCAGATACGCAGTATTTT
CASSSSGSEADTQYF
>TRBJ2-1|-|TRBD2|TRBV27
TGTGCCAGCAGTTTATCGATGATGACTAGCGGGACCAATGAGCAGTTCTTC
CASSLSMMTSGTNEQFF
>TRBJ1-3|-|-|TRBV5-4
TGTGCCAGCAGCTTGGGCCTCGCCGGGACACAGTCTGGAAACACCATATATTTT
CASSLGLAGTQSGNTIYF
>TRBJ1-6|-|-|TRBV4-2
TGTGCCAGCAGCCAAGGACAGATCTCCTATAATTCACCCCTCCACTTT
CASSQGQISYNSPLHF
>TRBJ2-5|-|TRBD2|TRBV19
TGTGCCAGTAGGGGGACGGGACTAGCGGGAGAGACCCAGTACTTC
CASRGTGLAGETQYF
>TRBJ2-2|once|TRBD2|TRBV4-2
TGTGCCAGCAGCCAAGTTCAGTGGACTAGTGGAACCGGGGAGCTGTTTTTT
CASSQVQWTSGTGELFF
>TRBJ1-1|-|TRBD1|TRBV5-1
TGCGCCAGCAGCTTGGGACAGGGTGGAGTAGGCACTGAAGCTTTCTTT
CASSLGQGGVGTEAFF
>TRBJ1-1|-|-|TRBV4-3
TGCGCCAGCAGCCAAGATCCAGGGAACACTGAAGCTTTCTTT
CASSQDPGNTEAFF
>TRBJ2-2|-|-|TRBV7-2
TGTGCCAGCAGCCACCGTCGCGGGACGAACACCGGGGAGCTGTTTTTT
CASSHRRGTNTGELFF
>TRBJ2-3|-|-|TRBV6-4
TGTGCCAGCAGTGTAAGCGGGCTCATAGATACGCAGTATTTT
CASSVSGLIDTQYF
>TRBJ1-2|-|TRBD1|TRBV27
TGTGCCAGCAGTCCTATACTAACCGGGACAGGGGGTTGGAATGGCTACACCTTC
CASSPILTGTGGWNGYTF
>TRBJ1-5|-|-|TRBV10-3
TGTGCCATCAGTGACCGGGACTTCGGGACTAATCAGCCCCAGCATTTT
CAISDRDFGTNQPQHF
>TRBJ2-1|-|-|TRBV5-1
TGCGCCAGCAGCTTGGGAGGGGGTAGCTCCTACAATGAGCAGTTCTTC
CASSLGGGSSYNEQFF
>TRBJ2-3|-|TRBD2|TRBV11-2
TGTGCCAGCAGCTTAGAAACTAGCGGCGCGCAGTATTTT
CASSLETSGAQYF
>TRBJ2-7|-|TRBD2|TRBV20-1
TGCAGTGCTAGTGGGGTGCTAGCGGGACCCTACGAGCAGTACTTC
CSASGVLAGPYEQYF
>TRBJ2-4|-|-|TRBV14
TGTGCCAGCAGCCAAGATGAGGTAGCCAAAAACATTCAGTACTTC
CASSQDEVAKNIQYF
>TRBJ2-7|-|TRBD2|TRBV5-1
TGCGCCAGCAGCCCGGGACTAGCGGGCTCCTTACGCTACGAGCAGTACTTC
CASSPGLAGSLRYEQYF
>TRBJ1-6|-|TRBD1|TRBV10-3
TGTGCCATCAGTCCGGACAGGAGTAATTCACCCCTCCACTTT
CAISPDRSNSPLHF
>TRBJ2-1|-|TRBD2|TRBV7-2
TGTGCCAGCAGCCCGGGGGGGGCTGAGCAGTTCTTC
CASSPGGAEQFF
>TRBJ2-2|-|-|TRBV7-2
TGTGCCAGCAGCTTCGCGTCCCGGGAGCTGTTTTTT
CASSFASRELFF
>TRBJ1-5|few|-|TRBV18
TGTGCCAGCTCAGCGCAAGGAGGGGCCAATCAGCCCCAGCATTTT
CASSAQGGANQPQHF
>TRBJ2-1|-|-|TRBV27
TGTGCCAGCAGTTTATTTGTGACCGGGAAACTAGACAATGAGCAGTTCTTC
CASSLFVTGKLDNEQFF
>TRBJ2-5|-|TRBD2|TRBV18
TGTGCCAGCTCGCGGGAGGGCCTGGAGACCCAGTACTTC
CASSREGLETQYF
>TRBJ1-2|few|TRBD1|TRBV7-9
TGTGCCAGCAGCTCAACAGGGGTAGAGTATGGCTACACCTTC
CASSSTGVEYGYTF
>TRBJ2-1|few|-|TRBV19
TGTGCCAGTACCGAAAGCCGAGCCGGGGCCTACAATGAGCAGTTCTTC
CASTESRAGAYNEQFF
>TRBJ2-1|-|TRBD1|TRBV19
TGTGCCAGTAGTCCAACCTGGGACAGGGCTAAGGAGCAGTTCTTC
CASSPTWDRAKEQFF
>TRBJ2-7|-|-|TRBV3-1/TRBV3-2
TGTGCCAGCAGCCTTCGGACAGAGTTATACGAGCAGTACTTC
CASSLRTELYEQYF
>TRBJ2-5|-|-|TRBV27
TGTGCCAGCAGTCCTAGGGGCGTATACCAAGAGACCCAGTACTTC
CASSPRGVYQETQYF
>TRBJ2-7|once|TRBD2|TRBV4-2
TGTGCCAGCAGCCAAGAAGGTCAACTAGCGGGAGTTTACGAGCAGTACTTC
CASSQEGQLAGVYEQYF
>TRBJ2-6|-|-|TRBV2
TGTGCCAGCAGCACAGACTCTGGGGCCAACGTCCTGACTTTC
CASSTDSGANVLTF
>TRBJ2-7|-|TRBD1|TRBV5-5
TGTGCCAGCAGCCGAGCCGGGACAGGACCCTACGAGCAGTACTTC
CASSRAGTGPYEQYF
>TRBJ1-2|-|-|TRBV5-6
TGTGCCAGCAGCCCGCGCACACAGCTCCCCTATGGCTACACCTTC
CASSPRTQLPYGYTF
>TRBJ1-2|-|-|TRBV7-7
TGTGCCAGCAGCACTCCCGGTTTTCGACCCTTAGATGGGCATGGCTACACCTTC
CASSTPGFRPLDGHGYTF
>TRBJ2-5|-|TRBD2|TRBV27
TGTGCCAGCAGTCCGGCGAAACTAGCGCTCCTGGAGACCCAGTACTTC
CASSPAKLALLETQYF
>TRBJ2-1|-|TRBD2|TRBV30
TGTGCCTGGAGTAAAGCGGGAGTTGGGGATGAGCAGTTCTTC
CAWSKAGVGDEQFF
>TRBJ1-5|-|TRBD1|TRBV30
TGTGCCTGGAGTGCCCAGGGGGTTGGGACCCAGCATTTT
CAWSAQGVGTQHF